The 19 T cell receptor beta chains in this list originate from one sample, sequenced in a study of human T cells and chemical hapten exposure. A single record per CDR3 protein comes from TCRdb applying MiXCR to the RACE reads. The repertoire consists of 75,000 to 90,000 distinct CDR3 sequences, with approximately 11% occurring once and the leading ten covering about 4%. The time point is: patch test 3, about 24 weeks after DPC sensitization. Specified treatment: therapeutic diphenylcyclopropenone sensitization with weekly scalp DPC. The starting material was whole blood, obtained in connection with sensitization to the hapten diphenylcyclopropenone (DPC). The receptors were sampled from a woman aged 45-65 years with alopecia areata. Some clones in this sample may be carry-over from other donors' samples.

In this sample, this clonotype turned up many times. The genes are TRBV23-1 and TRBJ1-6, with 11 nucleotides matching TRBD1. TRBV23-1 is marked as an open reading frame, function uncertain. CDR3 length: 14 residues. With 4 bases clipped from V and 10 bases from J, the junction kept 3 bases outside the gene matches. The chain's CDR3 is CASSPRDRGSPLHF. DNA for the CDR3: TGCGCCAGCAGTCCGAGGGACAGGGGGTCACCCCTCCACTTT.

This clonotype occurred a few times. The chain joins TRBV6-6 to TRBJ2-3; the D gene is possibly TRBD1 (6 bases). Per germline, CDR1 MNHNY and CDR2 SVGAGI (reference sequence). The V and J ends lost 4 bases and 5 bases respectively, with 13 bases between them. The CDR3 is 14 amino acids. The CDR3: CASSFGQSKDTQYF. As DNA, the CDR3 is TGTGCCAGCAGTTTCGGACAGTCTAAAGATACGCAGTATTTT.

In its sample, this clonotype was seen many times. This chain uses TRBV18 with TRBJ2-1; a possible D gene is TRBD1 (6 bases). Germline CDR1 reads KGHSH; CDR2 reads LQKENI. With 4 bases removed from V and 2 bases from J, the gap between germline ends came to 18 bases. The CDR3 length is 17 residues. The CDR3 sequence is CASSRSSGESAYNEQFF. The CDR3 nucleotides read TGTGCCAGCTCACGCTCCTCAGGGGAAAGCGCCTACAATGAGCAGTTCTTC. The variable domain in full, with the rest retrieved from reference TRBV18 and TRBJ2-1, is NAGVMQNPRHLVRRRGQEARLRCSPMKGHSHVYWYRQLPEEGLKFMVYLQKENIIDESGMPKERFSAEFPKEGPSILRIQQVVRGDSAAYFCASSRSSGESAYNEQFFGPGTRLTVL.

The chain couples TRBV29-1 to TRBJ2-7; D is ambiguous. V lost 0 bases and J 2 bases, leaving 8 bases between the germline ends. The CDR3 totals 13 residues. CDR1 is SQVTM, CDR2 ANQGSEA, per germline. The CDR3 sequence is CSVEDGRAYEQYF. The DNA of the CDR3 is TGCAGCGTTGAAGATGGCCGGGCCTACGAGCAGTACTTC.

This clonotype was seen many times. V usage is TRBV6-2 or TRBV6-3 and J usage is TRBJ2-1; 14 bases fit TRBD2. V lost 2 bases, J lost 9 bases, and 3 bases stayed unmatched. Germline V gene sequence: CDR1 MNHEY, CDR2 SVGEGT. This CDR3 is built from 15 residues. The CDR3: CASSYLGLAGGEQFF. The CDR3, as DNA: TGTGCCAGCAGTTACCTTGGACTAGCGGGAGGTGAGCAGTTCTTC.

This clonotype was recorded at least ten times. The chain links TRBV18 to TRBJ1-2, with 7 bases identical to TRBD1. This CDR3 region has 12 residues. J gave up 6 bases and V 3 bases, and 1 base lay outside the gene matches. Germline assignment: CDR1 KGHSH and CDR2 LQKENI. The CDR3 DNA reads as TGTGCCAGCTCACCCCAGGGGGATGGCTACACCTTC. Translated: CASSPQGDGYTF. The full variable domain, completed using reference TRBV18 and TRBJ1-2, is NAGVMQNPRHLVRRRGQEARLRCSPMKGHSHVYWYRQLPEEGLKFMVYLQKENIIDESGMPKERFSAEFPKEGPSILRIQQVVRGDSAAYFCASSPQGDGYTFGSGTRLTVV.

This clonotype was counted ten times or more. The rearrangement joins TRBV11-2 to TRBJ1-1, with 7 bases identical to TRBD1. The CDR3 loop spans 15 amino acids. V lost 4 bases and J lost 1; bases outside the gene matches: 6. CDR1 and CDR2 (germline): SGHAT, FQNNGV. The CDR3 DNA reads TGTGCCAGCAGCTACACGACAGGGAGGAACACTGAAGCTTTCTTT. Translating gives CASSYTTGRNTEAFF.

The rearrangement uses TRBV6-6 and TRBJ1-1; D might be TRBD1 (5 bases). In germline, CDR1 is MNHNY, CDR2 SVGAGI (reference sequence). The CDR3 spans 18 residues. V lost 7 bases and J 1 base, leaving 25 bases between the germline ends. The CDR3 DNA sequence: TGTGCCAGCACCTACAGCGGGACTAGGTTAGTGTCGAACACTGAAGCTTTCTTT. Translated: CASTYSGTRLVSNTEAFF.

This clonotype was seen only a few times. The CDR3 DNA reads TGTGCCAGCAGTTACCCCGGGACAGACCTCACAGATACGCAGTATTTT. It is translated as CASSYPGTDLTDTQYF. V is TRBV6-2 or TRBV6-3 and J is TRBJ2-3; 7 positions agree with TRBD1. V lost 2 bases to trimming and J lost 2 bases; unmatched junction nucleotides: 7. CDR1 and CDR2 (germline): MNHEY, SVGEGT. This CDR3 comprises 16 residues.

This clonotype has just a few counts. The rearrangement uses TRBV29-1 and TRBJ2-5; D call uncertain. The CDR3 covers 12 residues. Germline assignment: CDR1 SQVTM and CDR2 ANQGSEA. V was shortened by 1 base and J by 5 bases, with 8 bases between the two germline ends. CDR3 residues: CSVEGPQETQYF. The CDR3 region has the DNA TGCAGCGTTGAAGGACCCCAGGAGACCCAGTACTTC.

Many counts were recorded for this clonotype. The J gene is TRBJ2-7, the V gene TRBV7-6, with D perhaps assigned TRBD1 or TRBD2 (7 bases each). CDR1 SGHVS and CDR2 FNYEAQ come from the germline V gene. V gave up 6 bases and J gave up 0 bases, with 18 bases separating them. CDR3 length equals 16 residues. In nucleotides, the CDR3 is TGTGCCAGCAGGCTAACAACAGGGGAGGGCTCCTACGAGCAGTACTTC. Its protein is CASRLTTGEGSYEQYF.

This clonotype has a handful of counts. The chain is built from TRBV20-1 and TRBJ2-7; unclear D gene. Germline V gene sequence: CDR1 DFQATT, CDR2 SNEGSKA (reference sequence). This CDR3 region has 14 residues. The germline V and J ends were trimmed by 3 bases and 5 bases, with 17 bases remaining between them. The CDR3 bases are TGCAGTGCTAGCTCTAGTAAGCTCCCGAACGAGCAGTACTTC. It specifies CSASSSKLPNEQYF.

This clonotype was observed a handful of times. V and J are TRBV14 and TRBJ2-7; no firm D call. Trimming shortened V by 2 bases and J by 6 bases, and 8 bases separated the two germline ends. CDR3 size: 12 residues. Looked up from germline, CDR1 is SGHDN and CDR2 is FVKESK. CDR3 residues: CASSQIPVEQYF. The DNA for the CDR3 is TGTGCCAGCAGCCAAATTCCCGTCGAGCAGTACTTC.

The genes are TRBV12-3 or TRBV12-4 and TRBJ1-1, with 9 bases matching TRBD1. CDR3 length: 15 amino acids. With 3 bases clipped from V and 3 bases from J, the junction kept 5 bases outside the gene matches. DNA of the CDR3: TGTGCCAGCAGTTTTGGGACAGGGTGGGACACTGAAGCTTTCTTT. Its protein is CASSFGTGWDTEAFF.

This clonotype has ten or more counts. This rearrangement joins TRBV13 to TRBJ2-7; 10 positions match TRBD2. Germline-derived CDR1 and CDR2 are PRHDT and FYEKMQ (reference sequence). V was clipped by 5 bases and J by 3 bases; unmatched bases: 16. The length of the CDR3 is 18 residues. As DNA, the CDR3 is TGTGCCAGCAGCATTACCTCCGGACTAGCGGCCCTCCTCTACGAGCAGTACTTC. Its translation: CASSITSGLAALLYEQYF.

This clonotype was counted at least ten times. The J gene is TRBJ2-1, the V gene TRBV7-3, with 16 bases identical to TRBD2. Per germline, CDR1 SGHTA and CDR2 FQGTGA. Trimming took 0 bases from V and 1 from J; bases not matched to a gene: 3. This CDR3 comprises 19 residues. CDR3: CASSLTGTSGRASYNEQFF. The CDR3 bases are TGTGCCAGCAGCTTAACCGGGACTAGCGGGAGGGCTTCCTACAATGAGCAGTTCTTC. Variable domain in full (rest from reference TRBV7-3 and TRBJ2-1): GAGVSQTPSNKVTEKGKYVELRCDPISGHTALYWYRQSLGQGPEFLIYFQGTGAADDSGLPNDRFFAVRPEGSVSTLKIQRTERGDSAVYLCASSLTGTSGRASYNEQFFGPGTRLTVL.

By share of the sample, this clonotype is medium-sized (0.01 to 0.1%). The J gene is TRBJ1-1, the V gene TRBV18, with 7 bases aligning to TRBD1. Germline CDR1 and CDR2: KGHSH and LQKENI. Trimming took 3 bases from V and 4 from J; bases not matched to a gene: 8. This CDR3 comprises 15 residues. CDR3 sequence: CASSPSTGAATEAFF. The CDR3 nucleotides read TGTGCCAGCTCACCCTCCACAGGGGCGGCCACTGAAGCTTTCTTT. The full variable domain, rest sourced from reference TRBV18 and TRBJ1-1, is NAGVMQNPRHLVRRRGQEARLRCSPMKGHSHVYWYRQLPEEGLKFMVYLQKENIIDESGMPKERFSAEFPKEGPSILRIQQVVRGDSAAYFCASSPSTGAATEAFFGQGTRLTVV.

This clonotype appeared many times. V is TRBV3-1 and J is TRBJ2-5, with TRBD1 as a possible D gene (5 bases). Trimming shortened V by 4 bases and J by 5 bases, and 20 bases separated the two germline ends. The CDR3 consists of 16 residues. Germline V gene lookup returns CDR1 LGHDT and CDR2 YNNKEL (reference sequence). The CDR3 bases are TGTGCCAGCAGCCCCGGTGGTCAGGGTTTGAGGGAGACCCAGTACTTC. Translated: CASSPGGQGLRETQYF.

The genes are TRBV28 and TRBJ1-1; a weak D match, TRBD1 (6 bases). Germline V gives CDR1 MDHEN, CDR2 SYDVKM. The CDR3 spans 13 residues. V was cut by 8 bases and J by 0 bases, with 10 bases left in between. CDR3 DNA sequence: TGTGCCAGCTTCCGACAGGTGAACACTGAAGCTTTCTTT. It specifies CASFRQVNTEAFF. The full variable domain, in which reference TRBV28 and TRBJ1-1 provide the parts outside the CDR3, is DVKVTQSSRYLVKRTGEKVFLECVQDMDHENMFWYRQDPGLGLRLIYFSYDVKMKEKGDIPEGYSVSREKKERFSLILESASTNQTSMYLCASFRQVNTEAFFGQGTRLTVV.